These 15 T cell receptor beta chains were sequenced from one sample in a study of blood T cell repertoires in COVID-19 (dated by TCRdb to the early 2020s). The library was generated by the immunoSEQ multiplex PCR assay. TCRdb retrieved this table from immuneACCESS and kept in-frame rearrangements only. Not all clones are present; in checked studies, unresolved V genes account for under half, and no reason is known for the remainder. The sample records about 50,000 clones, roughly 91% of which are singletons. 25% to 35% of the sample lies in the top ten. Specimen: peripheral blood. The source of these receptors is a human donor in a cohort sampled during active COVID-19.

This clone has only one observation. The chain combines TRBV11-3 with TRBJ2-1; 8 bases agree with TRBD2. Germline loops: CDR1 SGHNT, CDR2 YENEEA. Losses at the gene ends were 8 bases for V and 8 bases for J; bases not matched to a gene: 8. The CDR3 runs to 13 residues. The CDR3 protein is CASAREGLDEQFF. The CDR3 coding sequence is TGTGCCAGCGCCCGGGAGGGCCTGGATGAGCAGTTCTTC.

CDR3 DNA sequence: TGCGCCAGCAGCCTCCGGAACAGAGCCGAGCAGTACGTC. Encoded protein: CASSLRNRAEQYV. The V and J genes are TRBV5-1 and TRBJ2-7; no clear D gene. Germline V gene sequence: CDR1 SGHRS, CDR2 YFSETQ. CDR3 length: 13 amino acids. The V end was cut by 4 bases, the J end by 6 bases, with 14 bases between.

The chain recombines TRBV30 with TRBJ2-3; TRBD2 aligns across 11 bases. V dropped 3 bases and J dropped 3; count of bases not matched to a gene: 2. This CDR3 is built from 14 residues. Germline V gives CDR1 GTSNPN, CDR2 SVGIG (reference sequence). CDR3 DNA: TGTGCCTGGAGAATAGCGGGAGGGACAGATACGCAGTATTTT. It translates to CAWRIAGGTDTQYF. The variable domain in full, completed from reference TRBV30 and TRBJ2-3, reads SQTIHQWPATLVQPVGSPLSLECTVEGTSNPNLYWYRQAAGRGLQLLFYSVGIGQISSEVPQNLSASRPQDRQFILSSKKLLLSDSGFYLCAWRIAGGTDTQYFGPGTRLTVL.

The chain couples TRBV30 to TRBJ1-2; D ambiguous. The CDR3 has 14 residues. Trimming took 1 base from V and 5 from J, leaving 14 bases between them. Germline assignment: CDR1 GTSNPN and CDR2 SVGIG (reference sequence). The CDR3 region has the DNA TGTGCCTGGAGTGCCTCTTTGGGCCTGTATGGCTACACCTTC. It yields the protein CAWSASLGLYGYTF.

This clone is a singleton in its sample. The CDR3 reads CASSSDSTYEQYV. In DNA form, the CDR3 reads TGTGCCAGCAGCTCGGACAGCACCTACGAGCAGTACGTC. The chain has TRBV7-2 and TRBJ2-7, with D possibly TRBD1 on 6 matching bases. The CDR3 runs to 13 residues. Deletions cut 4 bases from V and 2 bases from J, with 9 bases between. Germline CDR1 reads SGHTA; CDR2 reads FQGNSA.

The chain couples TRBV7-3 to TRBJ1-3; tentative D call: TRBD1 (6 bases). The V gene lost 0 bases and the J gene lost 4 bases, with 10 bases spanning the gap. CDR1 is SGHTA, CDR2 FQGTGA, per germline. There are 15 residues in the CDR3. This chain's CDR3 is CASSLTADRGNTIYF. The CDR3, as DNA: TGTGCCAGCAGCTTAACGGCGGACAGAGGAAACACCATATATTTT.

This clone was picked up one time. The rearrangement links TRBV24-1 to TRBJ2-1; the match to TRBD2 covers 9 bases. There are 14 residues in the CDR3. Germline values: CDR1 KGHDR, CDR2 SFDVKD. V dropped 6 bases and J dropped 1; count of bases not matched to a gene: 0. In DNA, the CDR3 is TGTGCCACCAGTCTAGCGGGATCCTACAATGAGCAGTTCTTC. Its translation: CATSLAGSYNEQFF.

This rearrangement joins TRBV12-3 or TRBV12-4 to TRBJ2-2; D gene ambiguous. Trimming pared 8 bases from V and 6 bases from J, leaving 10 bases between. This CDR3 has 12 residues. CDR3 DNA sequence: TGTGCCAGCTCCTTGACTCCCGGGGAGCTGTTTTTT. Translation: CASSLTPGELFF.

V usage is TRBV30 and J usage is TRBJ1-6; no reliable D call. This CDR3 is built from 13 residues. Germline V gene sequence: CDR1 GTSNPN, CDR2 SVGIG (reference sequence). V lost 2 bases, J lost 9 bases, and 11 bases lay in between. The CDR3 is CAWSRPPGSPLHF. The CDR3, as DNA: TGTGCCTGGAGTCGGCCTCCGGGTTCACCCCTCCACTTT.

The chain has TRBV15 and TRBJ1-1; D might be TRBD1 (6 bases). This CDR3 is 15 amino acids long. Germline lookup yields CDR1 LNHNV and CDR2 YYDKDF (reference sequence). V was cut by 3 bases and J by 1 base, with 12 bases left in between. The chain's CDR3 is CATSRQSGANTEAFF. DNA of the CDR3: TGTGCCACCAGCAGGCAATCAGGGGCGAACACTGAAGCTTTCTTT.

This chain links TRBV6-2 or TRBV6-3 with TRBJ1-1; D ambiguous. There are 14 residues in the CDR3. The germline V gene encodes CDR1 MNHEY and CDR2 SVGEGT. V was cut by 6 bases and J by 1 base, with 12 bases left in between. The CDR3 loop reads CASRPLIRNTEAFF. The CDR3 nucleotides read TGTGCCAGCAGACCTCTCATCAGGAACACTGAAGCTTTCTTT.

In this sample, this clone turned up once. J is TRBJ2-1 and V is TRBV30; no clear D. CDR1 is GTSNPN and CDR2 is SVGIG in the germline V gene (reference sequence). Trimming took 1 base from V and 0 from J, leaving 7 bases between them. The CDR3 sequence is 14 residues long. The CDR3 protein is CAWSAGSSYNEQFF. For the CDR3, the DNA is TGTGCCTGGAGTGCAGGCAGCTCCTACAATGAGCAGTTCTTC.

This rearrangement joins TRBV2 to TRBJ2-7; maybe TRBD2 (6 bases). The length of the CDR3 is 14 residues. CDR1 and CDR2 (germline): SNHLY, FYNNEI. V lost 2 bases, J lost 5 bases, and 13 bases lay in between. CDR3 in DNA: TGTGCCAGCAGTGAACAGGGAGGTCGCCACGAGCAGTACGTC. Translated, it gives CASSEQGGRHEQYV.

This chain joins TRBV7-3 and TRBJ1-5; 7 nucleotides line up with TRBD1. The CDR3 has 16 amino acids. Germline trimming cut 5 bases from V and 0 bases from J; bases unmatched to any gene: 7. CDR1 is SGHTA and CDR2 is FQGTGA in the germline V gene. The CDR3 bases are TGTGCCAGCAGCATTGGGACAGCCGATAGCAATCAGCCCCAGCATTTT. Protein sequence: CASSIGTADSNQPQHF. The variable domain in full, with the rest retrieved from reference TRBV7-3 and TRBJ1-5, is GAGVSQTPSNKVTEKGKYVELRCDPISGHTALYWYRQSLGQGPEFLIYFQGTGAADDSGLPNDRFFAVRPEGSVSTLKIQRTERGDSAVYLCASSIGTADSNQPQHFGDGTRLSIL.

This chain uses TRBV5-6 with TRBJ2-3, with TRBD2 matching 12 bases. CDR1 is SGHDT, CDR2 YYEEEE, per germline. Trimming took 4 bases from V and 3 from J; bases not matched to a gene: 6. This CDR3 is 16 amino acids long. This CDR3 reads CASSRRTSGNTDTQYF. The CDR3 nucleotides are TGTGCCAGCAGCCGTAGGACTAGCGGGAATACAGATACGCAGTATTTT.